These 21 T cell receptor beta chains share one sample of origin, sequenced in a study of T cell responses to AZD1222 COVID-19 vaccine. The assay was immunoSEQ multiplex PCR, and TCRdb's table has in-frame clones only and misses some. The sample contains 150,000 to 200,000 clones, over 85% of which appear only once. This specimen consisted of peripheral blood, obtained on day 0 of AZD1222 vaccination. All receptors derive from an adult in good health.

The chain has TRBV5-1 and TRBJ2-3; the D is unclear. Trimming removed 4 bases from V and 0 bases from J, with 6 bases in between. The CDR3 consists of 13 residues. Germline V lookup: CDR1 SGHRS, CDR2 YFSETQ. The DNA for the CDR3 is TGCGCCAGCAGCCCCGCTAGCACAGATACGCAGTATTTT. Amino acids: CASSPASTDTQYF.

This clone was detected only once. The chain recombines TRBV28 with TRBJ2-7; no firm D call. CDR3 length equals 12 residues. The germline V gene has CDR1 MDHEN and CDR2 SYDVKM. Trimming cost V 10 bases and J 3 bases, with 13 bases left between them. CDR3 in amino acids: CATCDFLYEQYF. CDR3 nucleotides: TGTGCCACCTGCGACTTTCTCTACGAGCAGTACTTC.

This rearrangement joins TRBV3-1 (or the pseudogene TRBV3-2) to TRBJ1-2; the D is unclear. Trimming removed 1 base from V and 5 bases from J, with 14 bases in between. Germline V gene data show CDR1 as LGHDT and CDR2 as YNNKEL (reference sequence). This CDR3 has 15 residues. CDR3 nucleotides: TGTGCCAGCAGCCAAGGGGCTCGATTTGGTTATGGCTACACCTTC. It codes for CASSQGARFGYGYTF.

This chain uses TRBV10-3 with TRBJ1-2; D call uncertain. Between the trimmed V and J ends, which lost 1 base and 3 bases, there was a span of 0 bases. The CDR3 runs to 11 residues. Per germline, CDR1 ENHRY and CDR2 SYGVKD. CDR3 sequence reads: CAISEYYGYTF. As DNA, the CDR3 is TGTGCCATCAGTGAGTACTATGGCTACACCTTC.

This chain connects TRBV7-9 to TRBJ1-1; 10 bases are shared with TRBD1. CDR1 is SEHNR and CDR2 is FQNEAQ in the germline V gene (reference sequence). This CDR3 comprises 16 residues. The J segment lost 5 bases and the V segment lost 0 bases, leaving 6 bases of the junction unmatched. The CDR3 reads CASSLAGTGAKTEAFF. The CDR3 DNA sequence: TGTGCCAGCAGCTTAGCAGGGACAGGGGCGAAGACTGAAGCTTTCTTT.

V gene TRBV10-2 combines with J gene TRBJ2-7; 7 nucleotides agree with TRBD2. With V trimmed by 6 bases and J by 2 bases, 7 bases remained unmatched. In germline, CDR1 is WSHSY, CDR2 SAAADI. This CDR3 comprises 14 residues. Here the CDR3 DNA reads TGCGCCAGCAGGGTCTTCGCGGGAGCCTACGAGCAGTACTTC. This gives the protein CASRVFAGAYEQYF.

This sequence joins TRBV11-3 and TRBJ2-1; 11 nucleotides match TRBD2. CDR3 length equals 16 residues. Trimming took 4 bases from V and 4 from J; bases not matched to a gene: 6. Looked up from germline, CDR1 is SGHNT and CDR2 is YENEEA. This CDR3 is CASSSGASGGYNEQFF. CDR3 sequence (DNA): TGTGCCAGCAGCTCAGGGGCTAGCGGGGGGTACAATGAGCAGTTCTTC.

The chain carries TRBV2 and TRBJ1-2; D uncertain. The CDR3 length is 14 residues. CDR1 is SNHLY, CDR2 FYNNEI, per germline. Trimming removed 2 bases from V and 6 bases from J, with 13 bases in between. CDR3 bases: TGTGCCAGCAGTGAACCCGGCAGGAACCATGGCTACACCTTC. It codes for CASSEPGRNHGYTF.

The rearrangement joins TRBV5-4 to TRBJ2-7; D perhaps matches TRBD1 (6 bases). The V gene lost 2 bases and the J gene lost 5 bases, with 14 bases spanning the gap. There are 14 residues in the CDR3. Germline lookup yields CDR1 SGHNT and CDR2 YYREEE (reference sequence). This CDR3 is CASSLQGSLHEQYF. Written as DNA, the CDR3 is TGTGCCAGCAGCTTACAGGGATCACTCCACGAGCAGTACTTC.

This chain links TRBV28 with TRBJ2-6; possibly TRBD1 for D (5 bases). The CDR3 loop spans 16 amino acids. The V and J ends lost 5 bases and 0 bases respectively, with 11 bases between them. Per the germline V gene, CDR1 is MDHEN and CDR2 is SYDVKM. The CDR3 coding sequence is TGTGCCAGCAGTCAAGCAGGGTACTCTGGGGCCAACGTCCTGACTTTC. This translates into CASSQAGYSGANVLTF.

The rearrangement links TRBV7-9 to TRBJ2-1; 7 bases agree with TRBD1. In germline, CDR1 is SEHNR, CDR2 FQNEAQ (reference sequence). The CDR3 runs 13 residues. The V and J ends lost 9 bases and 1 base, in that order; junction bases with no gene match: 3. The CDR3 nucleotides are TGTGCCAGTGTGACAGGGTCCTACAATGAGCAGTTCTTC. Translation: CASVTGSYNEQFF.

The chain uses TRBV5-1 and TRBJ2-7, with 8 nucleotides matching TRBD1. The CDR3 totals 15 residues. In germline, CDR1 is SGHRS, CDR2 YFSETQ. After removal of 4 bases from V and 1 base from J, the junction contained 7 bases not matched to a gene. The DNA for the CDR3 is TGCGCCAGCAGCACCTCCGGGACAGGTTCCTACGAGCAGTACTTC. It is translated as CASSTSGTGSYEQYF.

This chain uses TRBV4-1 with TRBJ2-7, with 10 bases matching TRBD2. CDR3 length: 15 amino acids. V dropped 4 bases and J dropped 3; count of bases not matched to a gene: 6. From germline, CDR1 is MGHRA and CDR2 YSYEKL. CDR3 in DNA: TGCGCCAGCAGCCGTAGCGGGAGGACCGGCTACGAGCAGTACTTC. Its protein product is CASSRSGRTGYEQYF.

V and J are TRBV19 and TRBJ1-1, with TRBD1 as a possible D gene (6 bases). V was shortened by 4 bases and J by 1 base, with 13 bases between the two germline ends. The CDR3 extends over 15 amino acids. CDR1 and CDR2 (germline): LNHDA, SQIVND (reference sequence). The CDR3 loop is CASSNRGTSNTEAFF. CDR3 coding DNA: TGTGCCAGTAGTAATAGAGGGACATCGAACACTGAAGCTTTCTTT.

This chain connects TRBV30 to TRBJ2-6, with no clear D. Germline values: CDR1 GTSNPN, CDR2 SVGIG (reference sequence). This CDR3 is built from 13 residues. The CDR3, as DNA: TGTGCTCGAGAGCGATCTGGGGCCAACGTCCTGACTTTC. Amino acids: CARERSGANVLTF.

The chain combines TRBV11-3 with TRBJ2-1; D possibly corresponds to TRBD2 (5 bases). The V and J ends lost 0 bases and 4 bases respectively, with 16 bases between them. Looked up from germline, CDR1 is SGHNT and CDR2 is YENEEA. The CDR3 totals 17 residues. The CDR3 region has the DNA TGTGCCAGCAGCTTAGACTCCGGACCACGGGATTACAATGAGCAGTTCTTC. Its translation is CASSLDSGPRDYNEQFF.

V usage is TRBV5-6 and J usage is TRBJ1-5, with 7 positions matching TRBD1. The CDR3 contains 14 residues. Per germline, CDR1 SGHDT and CDR2 YYEEEE. Trimming took 0 bases from V and 7 from J; bases not matched to a gene: 4. CDR3 loop: CASSLGQGTQPQHF. The CDR3 DNA reads as TGTGCCAGCAGCTTGGGACAGGGAACCCAGCCCCAGCATTTT.

The rearrangement links TRBV5-6 to TRBJ2-2; unclear D gene. V lost 1 base to trimming and J lost 5 bases, with 9 bases between them. From germline, CDR1 is SGHDT and CDR2 YYEEEE. The CDR3 consists of 14 residues. CDR3 DNA sequence: TGTGCCAGCAGCTTGCCCTTTTTAACCGGGGAGCTGTTTTTT. As protein: CASSLPFLTGELFF. The entire variable domain, with the rest obtained from reference TRBV5-6 and TRBJ2-2, is as follows: DAGVTQSPTHLIKTRGQQVTLRCSPKSGHDTVSWYQQALGQGPQFIFQYYEEEERQRGNFPDRFSGHQFPNYSSELNVNALLLGDSALYLCASSLPFLTGELFFGEGSRLTVL.

This chain links TRBV5-5 with TRBJ1-3, with D maybe TRBD1 (6 bases). The CDR3 spans 16 residues. Germline V gene sequence: CDR1 SGHKS, CDR2 YYEKEE (reference sequence). Trimming shortened V by 2 bases and J by 4 bases, and 16 bases separated the two germline ends. The DNA for the CDR3 is TGTGCCAGCAGCTTCCGGGAAGGGGGTCGGGGAAACACCATATATTTT. Amino acid sequence: CASSFREGGRGNTIYF.

The chain carries TRBV12-3 or TRBV12-4 and TRBJ2-1; a possible D gene is TRBD2 (5 bases). The CDR3 spans 11 residues. The V end lost 7 bases, the J end lost 6 bases, and 7 bases lay between the germline ends. CDR3 sequence (DNA): TGTGCCAGCACAGGAGGCAATGAGCAGTTCTTC. This encodes CASTGGNEQFF.

This chain connects TRBV24-1 to TRBJ2-1; 8 bases agree with TRBD2. The length of the CDR3 is 13 residues. Germline V CDR1 and CDR2: KGHDR, SFDVKD. Trimming took 0 bases from V and 10 from J; bases not matched to a gene: 1. In nucleotides, the CDR3 is TGTGCCACCAGTGATTTGCCGGGGGGGGAGCAGTTCTTC. This translates into CATSDLPGGEQFF.